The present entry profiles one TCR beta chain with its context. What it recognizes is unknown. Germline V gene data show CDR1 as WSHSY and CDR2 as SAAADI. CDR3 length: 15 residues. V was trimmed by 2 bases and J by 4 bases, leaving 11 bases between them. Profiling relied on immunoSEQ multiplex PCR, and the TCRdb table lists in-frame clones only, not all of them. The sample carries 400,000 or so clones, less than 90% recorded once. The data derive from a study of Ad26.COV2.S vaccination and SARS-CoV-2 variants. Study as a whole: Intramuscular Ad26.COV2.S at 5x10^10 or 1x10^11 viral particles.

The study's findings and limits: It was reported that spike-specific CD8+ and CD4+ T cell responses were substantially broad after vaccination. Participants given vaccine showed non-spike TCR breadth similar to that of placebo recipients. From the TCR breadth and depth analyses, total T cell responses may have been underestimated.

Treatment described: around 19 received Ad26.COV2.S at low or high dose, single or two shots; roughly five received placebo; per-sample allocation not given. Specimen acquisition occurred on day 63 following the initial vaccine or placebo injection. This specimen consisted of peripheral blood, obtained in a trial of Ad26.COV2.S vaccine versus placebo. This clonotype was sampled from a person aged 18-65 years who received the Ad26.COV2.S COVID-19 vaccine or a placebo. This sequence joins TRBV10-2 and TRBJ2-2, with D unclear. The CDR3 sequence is CASSEGPPSTGELFF. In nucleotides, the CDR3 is TGCGCCAGCAGTGAGGGGCCACCCTCCACCGGGGAGCTGTTTTTT.